This is a list of T cell receptor beta chains from one sample in a study of breast tumors, draining lymph nodes, adjacent tissues. In TCRdb, the multiplex PCR reads were re-called with MiXCR into one record per CDR3 protein. The data contain more than 14,000 distinct CDR3 sequences, roughly 50% of them singletons. Source material: tumor-adjacent breast tissue. These receptors all stem from a female donor with breast cancer. Some clones in this sample may be carry-over from other donors' samples. Each CDR3 is given with its conserved first and last residue. The D gene is left open where the match is weak. Size is stated for part of the rows, as once, few or many counts, or as a class when the clone is expanded.

D	V	J	size	CDR3	DNA
-	TRBV4-3	TRBJ1-1	many	CASSQHRQILNTEAFF	TGCGCCAGCAGCCAACATAGACAGATCCTGAACACTGAAGCTTTCTTT
-	TRBV20-1	TRBJ1-2	once	CSARDPVNYGYTF	TGCAGTGCTAGAGACCCGGTTAACTATGGCTACACCTTC
TRBD2	TRBV20-1	TRBJ2-1	few	CSAMWTSGRNYNEQFF	TGCAGTGCTATGTGGACTAGCGGGAGGAATTACAATGAGCAGTTCTTC
TRBD1	TRBV20-1	TRBJ2-2	many	CSARAGGSTGELFF	TGCAGTGCACGGGCAGGGGGAAGCACCGGGGAGCTGTTTTTT
-	TRBV6-5	TRBJ2-6	many	CASRTDTYLSGANVLTF	TGTGCCAGCAGAACCGACACCTACCTCTCTGGGGCCAACGTCCTGACTTTC
-	TRBV10-3	TRBJ2-3	-	CAISESGGTDTQYF	TGTGCCATCAGTGAGTCCGGGGGCACAGATACGCAGTATTTT
-	TRBV5-4	TRBJ1-6	-	CASSWYNSPLHF	TGTGCCAGCAGCTGGTATAATTCACCCCTCCACTTT
TRBD2	TRBV19	TRBJ2-1	many	CASAGGAGYNEQFF	TGTGCCAGTGCGGGGGGAGCGGGCTACAATGAGCAGTTCTTC
-	TRBV11-1	TRBJ1-6	-	CASSIFGGASPLHF	TGTGCCAGCAGCATCTTCGGAGGAGCTTCACCCCTCCACTTT
TRBD1	TRBV2	TRBJ1-6	once	CASTSSGGYNSPLHF	TGTGCCAGCACCTCCTCAGGGGGTTACAATTCACCCCTCCACTTT
TRBD1	TRBV20-1	TRBJ1-3	-	CSARLRLGDREGGNTIYF	TGCAGTGCTAGATTGAGATTGGGGGACAGGGAAGGTGGAAACACCATATATTTT
-	TRBV12-3/TRBV12-4	TRBJ1-3	many	CASRAEGGIAGNTIYF	TGTGCCAGCAGGGCTGAGGGGGGGATAGCTGGAAACACCATATATTTT